The 29 T cell receptor beta chains in this list originate from one sample, sequenced in a study of T cell responses to AZD1222 COVID-19 vaccine (dated by TCRdb to the early 2020s). Preparation of the library involved the immunoSEQ multiplex PCR assay. TCRdb provides this immuneACCESS table in a form limited to in-frame rearrangements. Some clones are lacking; in checked studies, under half of them reflect an unresolved V gene, and why the rest are absent is not known. The sample profile shows around 190,000 clones; roughly 94% of them were found once. Roughly 1.7% of the sample is in the top ten clones. In the paper's terms, the time point label means: about 28 days (+/-7) after the second vaccine dose. Source: peripheral blood, taken 28 days after the second AZD1222 dose. Source of these receptors: an adult who received the AZD1222 COVID-19 vaccine.

This chain connects TRBV14 to TRBJ2-7; D is perhaps TRBD1 (5 bases). CDR1 is SGHDN and CDR2 is FVKESK in the germline V gene. The CDR3 length is 15 residues. V lost 1 base and J lost 5, with 15 bases in between. CDR3 in DNA: TGTGCCAGCAGCCAAGCGGACAATGCGATCGACGAGCAGTACTTC. This gives the protein CASSQADNAIDEQYF.

The CDR3 loop is CASTTGANQPQHF. Here the CDR3 DNA reads TGTGCCAGCACGACGGGGGCGAATCAGCCCCAGCATTTT. The rearrangement joins TRBV6-5 to TRBJ1-5; weak D call: TRBD1 (6 bases). The CDR3 runs to 13 residues. V was shortened by 7 bases and J by 4 bases, with 11 bases between the two germline ends. The germline gives CDR1 MNHEY, CDR2 SVGAGI.

This chain links TRBV27 with TRBJ2-1, with 12 positions matching TRBD2. The CDR3 is 18 amino acids. Germline CDR1 and CDR2: MNHEY and SMNVEV (reference sequence). V shed 7 bases, J shed 7 bases, and the junction held 17 bases outside the gene matches. The CDR3 DNA reads TGTGCCAGCACCCTAAGTCGGCTAGCGGGAGGGCCGCGAAATGAGCAGTTCTTC. Its translation is CASTLSRLAGGPRNEQFF.

The chain links TRBV6-5 to TRBJ2-5, with unresolved D. Trimming shortened V by 0 bases and J by 0 bases, and 8 bases separated the two germline ends. The germline V gene has CDR1 MNHEY and CDR2 SVGAGI. The CDR3 consists of 15 residues. In nucleotides, the CDR3 is TGTGCCAGCAGTTACTCGTGGTCAGACCAAGAGACCCAGTACTTC. Its protein is CASSYSWSDQETQYF.

This chain uses TRBV5-1 with TRBJ2-3; TRBD1 matches at 8 bases. The CDR3 spans 15 residues. The germline V gene encodes CDR1 SGHRS and CDR2 YFSETQ. The V gene end was trimmed by 3 bases and the J gene end by 4 bases; junction bases not matched to a gene: 7. For the CDR3, the DNA is TGCGCCAGCAGCTCTGGAGGGACAGGATCAGATACGCAGTATTTT. It is translated as CASSSGGTGSDTQYF. The full variable domain, in which reference TRBV5-1 and TRBJ2-3 provide the parts outside the CDR3, is KAGVTQTPRYLIKTRGQQVTLSCSPISGHRSVSWYQQTPGQGLQFLFEYFSETQRNKGNFPGRFSGRQFSNSRSEMNVSTLELGDSALYLCASSSGGTGSDTQYFGPGTRLTVL.

The chain recombines TRBV21-1 with TRBJ2-7; TRBD2 is taken as the D call from the table, unchecked against the DNA. TRBV21-1 is assigned pseudogene status. The CDR3 extends over 16 amino acids. CDR3 residues: CASSKRRIRRGYEQYF. The CDR3 DNA is TGTGCCAGCAGCAAAAGACGCATCAGAAGAGGCTACGAGCAGTACTTC.

The chain carries TRBV7-9 and TRBJ2-3; D could derive from TRBD1 or TRBD2 (6 bases each). Trimming removed 5 bases at V and 1 base at J, with 13 bases between. The CDR3 is 15 residues long. From germline, CDR1 is SEHNR and CDR2 FQNEAQ (reference sequence). This CDR3 is CASSRPGAGTDTQYF. CDR3 nucleotides: TGTGCCAGCAGCCGCCCGGGGGCAGGCACAGATACGCAGTATTTT.

The CDR3 loop is CASSPQGSTIYF. The CDR3 DNA reads TGTGCCAGTAGTCCCCAGGGGAGCACCATATATTTT. The V gene is TRBV19, the J gene TRBJ1-3; tentatively, D is TRBD1 (6 bases). The CDR3 runs 12 residues. The V end lost 5 bases, the J end lost 9 bases, and 11 bases lay between the germline ends. Germline lookup yields CDR1 LNHDA and CDR2 SQIVND (reference sequence).

The genes are TRBV2 and TRBJ1-5, with D perhaps TRBD1 (5 bases). The CDR3 has 14 residues. Germline CDR1 is SNHLY and CDR2 is FYNNEI. V lost 4 bases to trimming and J lost 6 bases, with 13 bases between them. The DNA for the CDR3 is TGTGCCAGCAGTGGGTTAAAAGGGGTTCAGCCCCAGCATTTT. Translated, it gives CASSGLKGVQPQHF.

This chain links TRBV20-1 with TRBJ2-1, with unresolved D. The CDR3 length is 11 residues. The germline V gene has CDR1 DFQATT and CDR2 SNEGSKA (reference sequence). Trimming shortened V by 2 bases and J by 5 bases, and 4 bases separated the two germline ends. CDR3: CSARPDNEQFF. The CDR3 DNA reads as TGCAGTGCTAGACCGGACAATGAGCAGTTCTTC.

The V gene is TRBV9, the J gene TRBJ2-7, with TRBD1 matching over 10 bases. The CDR3 extends over 14 amino acids. Germline V gives CDR1 SGDLS, CDR2 YYNGEE. J lost 3 bases, V lost 2 bases, and 2 bases had no gene match. The CDR3, as DNA: TGTGCCAGCAGCGTGGGGACAGGGGTCTACGAGCAGTACTTC. Amino acids: CASSVGTGVYEQYF. The entire variable domain, with the rest obtained from reference TRBV9 and TRBJ2-7, is as follows: DSGVTQTPKHLITATGQRVTLRCSPRSGDLSVYWYQQSLDQGLQFLIQYYNGEERAKGNILERFSAQQFPDLHSELNLSSLELGDSALYFCASSVGTGVYEQYFGPGTRLTVT.

The CDR3, as DNA: TGTGCCAGCAGTGAATTTGTCTTGGGGAGCTCCTACGAGCAGTACTTC. Residues: CASSEFVLGSSYEQYF. This chain uses TRBV2 with TRBJ2-7; TRBD2 might be the D (5 bases). V lost 2 bases to trimming and J lost 0 bases, with 14 bases between them. Germline CDR1 and CDR2: SNHLY and FYNNEI. The CDR3 contains 16 residues.

This clone showed up just a few times. V is TRBV10-3 and J is TRBJ1-6; D unclear. The CDR3 totals 16 residues. The germline V gene encodes CDR1 ENHRY and CDR2 SYGVKD. Trimming removed 0 bases at V and 6 bases at J, with 12 bases between. The CDR3 DNA is TGTGCCATCAGTGAGTCGGAGGAACCGGGTAATTCACCCCTCCACTTT. This gives the protein CAISESEEPGNSPLHF.

V usage is TRBV7-8 and J usage is TRBJ2-5, with 8 bases identical to TRBD2. The germline V gene has CDR1 SGHVS and CDR2 FQNEAQ. The CDR3 sequence is 13 residues long. The trim removed 6 bases at V and 5 bases at J, leaving 5 bases unmatched. DNA of the CDR3: TGTGCCAGCAGTCCCGGGACTAGGGAGACCCAGTACTTC. As protein: CASSPGTRETQYF.

This chain links TRBV6-6 with TRBJ1-1; D not resolved. Germline V CDR1 and CDR2: MNHNY, SVGAGI (reference sequence). With 7 bases removed from V and 2 bases from J, the gap between germline ends came to 8 bases. The CDR3 has 12 residues. CDR3 amino acids: CASTQPNTEAFF. As DNA, the CDR3 is TGTGCCAGCACACAACCAAACACTGAAGCTTTCTTT.

In its sample, this clone was seen once. This sequence joins TRBV18 and TRBJ2-1; D remains ambiguous. In germline, CDR1 is KGHSH, CDR2 LQKENI. V was cut by 3 bases and J by 5 bases, with 11 bases left in between. The CDR3 consists of 14 residues. The CDR3 DNA reads TGTGCCAGCTCACCGTCCCTAATCGACAATGAGCAGTTCTTC. It yields the protein CASSPSLIDNEQFF. The full variable domain, completed using reference TRBV18 and TRBJ2-1, is NAGVMQNPRHLVRRRGQEARLRCSPMKGHSHVYWYRQLPEEGLKFMVYLQKENIIDESGMPKERFSAEFPKEGPSILRIQQVVRGDSAAYFCASSPSLIDNEQFFGPGTRLTVL.

This clone was found once. The gene calls are TRBV19 and TRBJ1-4, with D possibly being TRBD1 (6 bases). Germline V gene sequence: CDR1 LNHDA, CDR2 SQIVND (reference sequence). Trimming stripped 10 bases from V and 3 bases from J, with 12 bases between. The CDR3 spans 13 residues. The chain's CDR3 is CATSDRSNEKLFF. CDR3 DNA sequence: TGTGCCACCTCTGACAGGTCTAATGAAAAACTGTTTTTT. The full variable domain, its missing parts supplied by reference TRBV19 and TRBJ1-4, is DGGITQSPKYLFRKEGQNVTLSCEQNLNHDAMYWYRQDPGQGLRLIYYSQIVNDFQKGDIAEGYSVSREKKESFPLTVTSAQKNPTAFYLCATSDRSNEKLFFGSGTQLSVL.

The chain joins TRBV6-1 to TRBJ1-2; D remains unclear. Germline CDR1 and CDR2: MNHNS and SASEGT. The ends were cut back, 2 bases at V and 5 bases at J, with 9 bases in the middle. CDR3 size: 13 residues. In nucleotides, the CDR3 is TGTGCCAGCAGTGAATCACAGTCGTATGGCTACACCTTC. Translated: CASSESQSYGYTF.

The chain couples TRBV5-6 to TRBJ2-3, with 7 nucleotides matching TRBD2. This CDR3 spans 11 amino acids. Per the germline V gene, CDR1 is SGHDT and CDR2 is YYEEEE. Trimming took 3 bases from V and 10 from J; bases not matched to a gene: 2. The DNA of the CDR3 is TGTGCCAGCAGCTATGGGGGGGCGCAGTATTTT. Translating it yields CASSYGGAQYF.

The sample holds one count of this clone. The chain has TRBV5-6 and TRBJ1-5; 12 nucleotides match TRBD1. This CDR3 contains 15 residues. In germline, CDR1 is SGHDT, CDR2 YYEEEE. The junction had 4 bases not matched to a gene; V was cut back by 3 bases and J by 6 bases. The CDR3 coding sequence is TGTGCCAGCAGCTCGGGACAGGGGGCAAGTCAGCCCCAGCATTTT. Amino acids: CASSSGQGASQPQHF.

This clone was detected only once. This chain connects TRBV9 to TRBJ2-1, with 13 bases that match TRBD2. The CDR3 loop spans 15 amino acids. J lost 7 bases, V lost 2 bases, and 3 bases had no gene match. Germline CDR1 SGDLS, CDR2 YYNGEE. The CDR3 nucleotides are TGTGCCAGCAGCGTGGGACTAGCGGGAAGGAATGAGCAGTTCTTC. Residues: CASSVGLAGRNEQFF.

V gene TRBV28 combines with J gene TRBJ1-1, with D uncertain. Germline-derived CDR1 and CDR2 are MDHEN and SYDVKM. The CDR3 loop spans 17 amino acids. Between the trimmed V and J ends, which lost 1 base and 0 bases, there was a span of 15 bases. CDR3 coding DNA: TGTGCCAGCAGTTTATTCGGACGGACTAATCTGAACACTGAAGCTTTCTTT. Its protein product is CASSLFGRTNLNTEAFF.

The chain joins TRBV29-1 to TRBJ1-1, with TRBD1 identical over 9 bases. V lost 2 bases, J lost 4 bases, and 2 bases stayed unmatched. Germline CDR1 and CDR2: SQVTM and ANQGSEA. This CDR3 spans 13 amino acids. The CDR3: CSVERQGGTEAFF. Here the CDR3 DNA reads TGCAGCGTTGAAAGACAGGGGGGCACTGAAGCTTTCTTT.

The chain joins TRBV5-1 to TRBJ1-2, with 9 nucleotides matching TRBD1. Germline lookup yields CDR1 SGHRS and CDR2 YFSETQ. The J segment lost 0 bases and the V segment lost 7 bases, leaving 10 bases of the junction unmatched. This CDR3 spans 16 amino acids. Here the CDR3 DNA reads TGCGCCAGCTCACCCAAGACAGGGGGGACTAACTATGGCTACACCTTC. Translating it yields CASSPKTGGTNYGYTF.

The chain carries TRBV2 and TRBJ2-7; 7 positions agree with TRBD2. CDR3 length equals 15 residues. V lost 1 base, J lost 1 base, and 4 bases stayed unmatched. Germline lookup yields CDR1 SNHLY and CDR2 FYNNEI. The CDR3 protein is CASSEGTSASYEQYF. CDR3 coding DNA: TGTGCCAGCAGTGAAGGTACTAGCGCGTCCTACGAGCAGTACTTC.

This chain connects TRBV2 to TRBJ2-3, with D hard to call. Trimming cost V 6 bases and J 3 bases, with 7 bases left between them. The CDR3 extends over 12 amino acids. Germline values: CDR1 SNHLY, CDR2 FYNNEI. The CDR3: CASRQITDTQYF. For the CDR3, the DNA is TGTGCCAGCAGACAGATAACAGATACGCAGTATTTT.

The rearrangement joins TRBV5-1 to TRBJ2-7, with D possibly matching TRBD2 (5 bases). The CDR3 spans 15 residues. Germline V gene data show CDR1 as SGHRS and CDR2 as YFSETQ. V lost 5 bases to trimming and J lost 3 bases, with 18 bases between them. CDR3 sequence reads: CASSRDPAEIYEQYF. CDR3 DNA: TGCGCCAGCAGTCGGGATCCCGCAGAGATCTACGAGCAGTACTTC.

The V gene is TRBV6-5, the J gene TRBJ1-2; D unclear. This CDR3 spans 13 amino acids. Germline V CDR1 and CDR2: MNHEY, SVGAGI. Trimming stripped 5 bases from V and 4 bases from J, with 11 bases between. CDR3: CASSQYTFYGYTF. In DNA form, the CDR3 reads TGTGCCAGCAGTCAGTACACCTTCTATGGCTACACCTTC.

The chain recombines TRBV10-3 with TRBJ2-5; D call uncertain. CDR1 and CDR2 from the germline V gene are ENHRY and SYGVKD. V lost 0 bases to trimming and J lost 1 base, with 15 bases between them. The CDR3 sequence is 17 residues long. CDR3 amino acids: CAISESMAMSAQETQYF. The DNA of the CDR3 is TGTGCCATCAGTGAGTCGATGGCAATGTCGGCCCAAGAGACCCAGTACTTC.